The clone carrying this TCR beta chain occurred a few times. The data belong to a study of CD8 T cells in Susac syndrome. An input of roughly 0.5 to 1 ug of RNA was subjected to reverse transcription using random hexamers. Amplification of the TCR beta CDR3 was carried out by immunoSEQ multiplex PCR, which spanned a total of 54 Vbeta and 13 Jbeta segments. TCRdb re-called the immunoSEQ multiplex PCR reads with MiXCR, one entry per CDR3 protein. The sample has about 300,000 distinct CDR3 sequences; approximately 85% are singletons. Per germline, CDR1 LGHDT and CDR2 YNNKEL (reference sequence). The CDR3 has 15 residues. Trimming pared 0 bases from V and 0 bases from J, leaving 7 bases between.

The chain has TRBV3-1 and TRBJ2-3; D is uncertain. This clonotype was obtained from a human donor with multiple sclerosis. The material sequenced was CD8+ T cells from PBMCs. The DNA for the CDR3 is TGTGCCAGCAGCCAAGAGGCGGCGAGCACAGATACGCAGTATTTT. This gives the protein CASSQEAASTDTQYF.